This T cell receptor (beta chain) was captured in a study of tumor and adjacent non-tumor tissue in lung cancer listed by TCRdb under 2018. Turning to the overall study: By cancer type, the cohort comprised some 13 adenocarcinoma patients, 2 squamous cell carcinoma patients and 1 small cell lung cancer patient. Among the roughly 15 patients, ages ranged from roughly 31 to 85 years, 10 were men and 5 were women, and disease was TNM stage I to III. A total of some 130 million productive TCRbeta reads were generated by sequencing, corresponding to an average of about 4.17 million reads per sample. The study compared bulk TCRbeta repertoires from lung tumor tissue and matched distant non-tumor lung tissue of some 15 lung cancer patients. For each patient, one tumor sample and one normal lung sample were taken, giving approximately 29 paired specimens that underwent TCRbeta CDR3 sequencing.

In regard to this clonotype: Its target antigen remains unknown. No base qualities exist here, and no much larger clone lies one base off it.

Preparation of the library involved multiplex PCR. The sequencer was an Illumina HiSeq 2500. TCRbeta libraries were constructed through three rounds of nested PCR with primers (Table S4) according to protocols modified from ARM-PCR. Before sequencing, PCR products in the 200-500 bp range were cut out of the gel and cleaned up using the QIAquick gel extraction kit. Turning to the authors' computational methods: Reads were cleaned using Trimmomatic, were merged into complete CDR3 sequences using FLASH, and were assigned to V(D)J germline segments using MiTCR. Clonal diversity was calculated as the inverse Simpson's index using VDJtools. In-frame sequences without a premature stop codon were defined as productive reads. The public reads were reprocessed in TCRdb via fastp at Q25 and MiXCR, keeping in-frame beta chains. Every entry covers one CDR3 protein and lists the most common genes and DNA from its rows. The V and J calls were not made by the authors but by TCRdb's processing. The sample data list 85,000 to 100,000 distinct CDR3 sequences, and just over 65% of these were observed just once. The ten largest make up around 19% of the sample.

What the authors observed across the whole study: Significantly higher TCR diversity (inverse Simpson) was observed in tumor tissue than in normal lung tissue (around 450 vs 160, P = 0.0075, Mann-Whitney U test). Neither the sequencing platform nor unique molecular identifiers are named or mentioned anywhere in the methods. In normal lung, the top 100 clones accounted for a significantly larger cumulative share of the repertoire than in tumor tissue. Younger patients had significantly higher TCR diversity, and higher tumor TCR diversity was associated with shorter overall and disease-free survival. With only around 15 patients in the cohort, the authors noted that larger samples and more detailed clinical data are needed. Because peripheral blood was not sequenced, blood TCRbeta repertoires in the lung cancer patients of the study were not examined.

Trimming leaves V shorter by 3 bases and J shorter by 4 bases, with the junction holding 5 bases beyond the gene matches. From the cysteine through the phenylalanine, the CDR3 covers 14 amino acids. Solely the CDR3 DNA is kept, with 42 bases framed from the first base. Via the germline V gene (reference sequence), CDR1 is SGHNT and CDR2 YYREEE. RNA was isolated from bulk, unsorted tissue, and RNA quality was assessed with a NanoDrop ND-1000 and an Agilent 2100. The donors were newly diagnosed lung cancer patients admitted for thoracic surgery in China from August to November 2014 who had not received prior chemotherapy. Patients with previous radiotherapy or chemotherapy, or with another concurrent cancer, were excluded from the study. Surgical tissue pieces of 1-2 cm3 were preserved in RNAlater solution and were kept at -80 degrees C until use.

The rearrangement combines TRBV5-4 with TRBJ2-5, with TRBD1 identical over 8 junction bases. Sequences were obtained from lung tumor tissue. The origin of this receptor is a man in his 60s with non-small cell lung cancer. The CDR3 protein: CASSYYRGRETQYF. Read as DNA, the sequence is TGTGCCAGCAGCTATTACAGGGGGAGAGAGACCCAGTACTTC.